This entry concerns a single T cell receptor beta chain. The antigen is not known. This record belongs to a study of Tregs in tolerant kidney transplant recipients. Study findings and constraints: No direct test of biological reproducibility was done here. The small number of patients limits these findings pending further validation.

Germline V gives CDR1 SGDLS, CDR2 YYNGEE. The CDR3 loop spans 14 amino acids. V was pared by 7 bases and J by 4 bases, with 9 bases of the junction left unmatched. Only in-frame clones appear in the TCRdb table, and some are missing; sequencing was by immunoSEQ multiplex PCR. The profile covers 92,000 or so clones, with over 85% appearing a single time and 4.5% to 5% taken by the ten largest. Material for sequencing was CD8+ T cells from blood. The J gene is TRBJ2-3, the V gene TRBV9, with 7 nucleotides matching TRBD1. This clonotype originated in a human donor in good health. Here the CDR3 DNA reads TGTGCCAGCTGCGCCGACAGGGTGGCAGATACGCAGTATTTT. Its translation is CASCADRVADTQYF.